The 28 T cell receptor beta chains given below trace back to one sample, sequenced in a study of vaccination and CD4 T cells after COVID-19. The treatment here: approximately 9-day PBMC culture with coronavirus spike peptide pools or control peptides (ViraFEST assay). Their antigens are not known. The assay that was used to sequence DNA from cultured CD4+ T cells was the Oncomine TCR Beta short-read assay. TCRdb passed the PCR reads through MiXCR, listing each CDR3 protein once. In the table there are almost 20,000 distinct CDR3 sequences, about 40% of which are singletons. The material was CD4+ T cells from blood, cultured in vitro, obtained before SARS-CoV-2 vaccination. These receptors came from a human donor who received a COVID-19 vaccine.

This clonotype came up a few times. As DNA, the CDR3 is TGTGCCAGCAGCTTGGAGGTGAATCAGCCCCAGCATTTT. This gives the protein CASSLEVNQPQHF. The J gene is TRBJ1-5, the V gene TRBV5-5; D gene uncertain. Trimming took 0 bases from V and 4 from J, leaving 5 bases between them. The germline V gene encodes CDR1 SGHKS and CDR2 YYEKEE (reference sequence). This CDR3 is built from 13 residues.

V usage is TRBV5-1 and J usage is TRBJ2-7, with D maybe TRBD2 (6 bases). Trimming cost V 4 bases and J 0 bases, with 11 bases left between them. Germline V gene data show CDR1 as SGHRS and CDR2 as YFSETQ. This CDR3 has 14 amino acids. CDR3: CASSPGRFSYEQYF. CDR3 DNA: TGCGCCAGCAGCCCTGGGAGGTTCTCCTACGAGCAGTACTTC.

This rearrangement joins TRBV11-1 to TRBJ2-1, with 8 nucleotides matching TRBD1. The germline V gene has CDR1 SGHAT and CDR2 FQDESV (reference sequence). This CDR3 is built from 18 residues. V shed 5 bases and J 2 bases; nucleotides not matched to a gene: 14. The CDR3 loop is CASSPSIFQGAAYNEQFF. The CDR3 coding sequence is TGTGCCAGCAGCCCAAGTATATTTCAGGGGGCCGCCTACAATGAGCAGTTCTTC.

In DNA, the CDR3 is TGTGCCAGCACCAAAGATGGGAGATCCTACAATGAGCAGTTCTTC. Residues: CASTKDGRSYNEQFF. The genes are TRBV2 and TRBJ2-1; tentative D call: TRBD2 (5 bases). The CDR3 spans 15 residues. V was trimmed by 7 bases and J by 1 base, leaving 14 bases between them. CDR1 is SNHLY and CDR2 is FYNNEI in the germline V gene.

This clonotype was found a few times. The chain carries TRBV5-1 and TRBJ1-2; D is unclear. The germline V gene encodes CDR1 SGHRS and CDR2 YFSETQ. The CDR3 length is 15 residues. Trimming took 4 bases from V and 0 from J, leaving 13 bases between them. In DNA form, the CDR3 reads TGCGCCAGCAGCCCGCCCCAGGAATCTAACTATGGCTACACCTTC. Translating it yields CASSPPQESNYGYTF.

V is TRBV19 and J is TRBJ2-3, with TRBD2 matching 11 bases. CDR1 and CDR2 (germline): LNHDA, SQIVND (reference sequence). The CDR3 is 15 residues long. V lost 3 bases, J lost 5 bases, and 4 bases stayed unmatched. CDR3 sequence reads: CASSISGGAGDTQYF. DNA for the CDR3: TGTGCCAGTAGTATTAGCGGGGGGGCAGGAGATACGCAGTATTTT.

For the CDR3, the DNA is TGTGCCAGCAGCGGACCGGGACAGGGAAATCAGCCCCAGCATTTT. As protein: CASSGPGQGNQPQHF. The chain is built from TRBV7-8 and TRBJ1-5; TRBD1 agrees at 9 bases. This CDR3 region has 15 residues. The junction had 6 bases not matched to a gene; V was cut back by 5 bases and J by 4 bases. Germline V gene data show CDR1 as SGHVS and CDR2 as FQNEAQ. The entire variable domain, with the rest obtained from reference TRBV7-8 and TRBJ1-5, is as follows: GAGVSQSPRYKVAKRGQDVALRCDPISGHVSLFWYQQALGQGPEFLTYFQNEAQLDKSGLPSDRFFAERPEGSVSTLKIQRTQQEDSAVYLCASSGPGQGNQPQHFGDGTRLSIL.

A few counts support this clonotype. The rearrangement uses TRBV12-5 and TRBJ1-6; a possible D gene is TRBD1 (5 bases). The CDR3 totals 15 residues. Trimming removed 7 bases from V and 7 bases from J, with 17 bases in between. Germline lookup yields CDR1 LGHNT and CDR2 FRNRAP. CDR3 region: CASVLTAGRNSPLHF. The CDR3 region has the DNA TGTGCTAGTGTTTTAACGGCAGGGCGCAATTCACCCCTCCACTTT.

This chain uses TRBV30 with TRBJ1-1; possible D gene TRBD1, 6 bases. The CDR3 has 13 amino acids. Germline CDR1 and CDR2: GTSNPN and SVGIG (reference sequence). V lost 2 bases and J lost 10, with 17 bases in between. The CDR3 sequence is CAWSPDRGLGAFF. In DNA, the CDR3 is TGTGCCTGGAGTCCAGACCGGGGGCTAGGAGCTTTCTTT. Drawing the rest from reference TRBV30 and TRBJ1-1, the complete variable domain is SQTIHQWPATLVQPVGSPLSLECTVEGTSNPNLYWYRQAAGRGLQLLFYSVGIGQISSEVPQNLSASRPQDRQFILSSKKLLLSDSGFYLCAWSPDRGLGAFFGQGTRLTVV.

This clonotype was counted a few times. The chain combines TRBV20-1 with TRBJ2-2; 11 bases line up with TRBD2. Germline V gives CDR1 DFQATT, CDR2 SNEGSKA (reference sequence). J gave up 3 bases and V 2 bases, and 5 bases lay outside the gene matches. The CDR3 spans 16 residues. As DNA, the CDR3 is TGCAGTGCTAGACTAGCGGGGGGACGGTACACCGGGGAGCTGTTTTTT. Amino acid sequence: CSARLAGGRYTGELFF.

This clonotype was recorded a few times. The rearrangement joins TRBV25-1 to TRBJ1-1; D is unresolved. The germline V and J ends were trimmed by 0 bases and 1 base, with 9 bases remaining between them. Germline V gives CDR1 MGHDK, CDR2 SYGVNS. CDR3 length: 15 residues. CDR3 bases: TGTGCCAGCAGTGAATATAGTCAGTCGAACACTGAAGCTTTCTTT. Protein product: CASSEYSQSNTEAFF.

This clonotype has more than one count but fewer than ten. The rearrangement joins TRBV7-2 to TRBJ2-1; 9 positions agree with TRBD2. V dropped 7 bases and J dropped 14; count of bases not matched to a gene: 9. The germline gives CDR1 SGHTA, CDR2 FQGNSA. The CDR3 covers 12 residues. In DNA form, the CDR3 reads TGTGCCAGCACAGATCCGGGACTAGCAAAGTTCTTC. Translated: CASTDPGLAKFF.

In its sample, this clonotype was seen a few times. The rearrangement joins TRBV20-1 to TRBJ1-5; D unclear. Trimming took 3 bases from V and 0 from J, leaving 9 bases between them. The CDR3 loop spans 14 amino acids. Germline V lookup: CDR1 DFQATT, CDR2 SNEGSKA (reference sequence). The CDR3 nucleotides read TGCAGTGCTAGGGGAGGGAATAGCAATCAGCCCCAGCATTTT. Encoded protein: CSARGGNSNQPQHF.

The V gene is TRBV21-1, the J gene TRBJ2-3; whether TRBD1, the table's D call, matches the DNA was not checked. TRBV21-1 is shown as a pseudogene. The CDR3 is 16 amino acids. CDR3 sequence reads: CASSITGTGRTDTQYF. The CDR3 DNA follows: TGTGCCAGCAGCATAACCGGGACAGGGAGGACAGATACGCAGTATTTT.

The chain recombines TRBV30 with TRBJ2-3; 14 nucleotides match TRBD2. The ends lost 7 bases at V and 1 base at J; junction bases unmatched: 7. From germline, CDR1 is GTSNPN and CDR2 SVGIG (reference sequence). The CDR3 contains 16 residues. CDR3 amino acids: CASGTSGGFGTDTQYF. CDR3 coding DNA: TGTGCCTCCGGGACTAGCGGGGGTTTCGGCACAGATACGCAGTATTTT.

V and J are TRBV6-1 and TRBJ1-6; D call uncertain. Trimming took off 6 bases at V and 9 bases at J, with 9 bases between the two ends. CDR3 length: 12 amino acids. The germline CDR1 and CDR2 sequences are MNHNS and SASEGT. DNA for the CDR3: TGTGCCAGCAGCCTGGCAGGTTCACCCCTCCACTTT. Amino acids: CASSLAGSPLHF.

The V call is TRBV25-1, the J call TRBJ2-1; no clear D. This CDR3 comprises 16 residues. Germline loops: CDR1 MGHDK, CDR2 SYGVNS. Trimming cost V 8 bases and J 0 bases, with 17 bases left between them. CDR3 nucleotides: TGTGCCAGCTCCCCCCCCAGGTCTAACTCCTACAATGAGCAGTTCTTC. Translation gives CASSPPRSNSYNEQFF.

The rearrangement joins TRBV30 to TRBJ2-5; TRBD1 or TRBD2 may be the D gene (5 bases each). CDR1 and CDR2 from the germline V gene are GTSNPN and SVGIG (reference sequence). The CDR3 is 15 residues long. The ends were cut back, 1 base at V and 5 bases at J, with 17 bases in the middle. DNA for the CDR3: TGTGCCTGGAGTGCCGCTGGGGGTGTACAGGAGACCCAGTACTTC. This gives the protein CAWSAAGGVQETQYF.

This chain uses TRBV6-1 with TRBJ2-7, with D possibly being TRBD1 (5 bases). The CDR3 is 13 residues long. The germline CDR1 and CDR2 sequences are MNHNS and SASEGT. Deletions cut 6 bases from V and 0 bases from J, with 9 bases between. For the CDR3, the DNA is TGTGCCAGCAGACGGACATACTCCTACGAGCAGTACTTC. Its translation: CASRRTYSYEQYF.

The genes are TRBV24-1 and TRBJ2-3; TRBD1 matches at 9 bases. Trimming took 7 bases from V and 9 from J; bases not matched to a gene: 10. The CDR3 totals 14 residues. Looked up from germline, CDR1 is KGHDR and CDR2 is SFDVKD. CDR3 loop: CATSPGQGPTTQYF. CDR3 in DNA: TGTGCCACCAGCCCGGGACAGGGCCCCACGACGCAGTATTTT.

The chain carries TRBV12-3 or TRBV12-4 and TRBJ1-1; D is unresolved. The CDR3 has 15 amino acids. Trimming removed 6 bases from V and 1 base from J, with 15 bases in between. This CDR3 reads CASRLDQSGNTEAFF. CDR3 bases: TGTGCCAGCAGGTTGGACCAGAGTGGGAACACTGAAGCTTTCTTT.

V and J are TRBV6-1 and TRBJ2-5, with 9 bases aligning to TRBD2. The trim removed 8 bases at V and 1 base at J, leaving 8 bases unmatched. The germline CDR1 and CDR2 sequences are MNHNS and SASEGT. The CDR3 consists of 15 residues. The CDR3: CASGRERGAQETQYF. DNA of the CDR3: TGTGCCAGCGGACGAGAGCGGGGGGCCCAAGAGACCCAGTACTTC.

The genes are TRBV7-9 and TRBJ2-3; 14 bases match TRBD2. V lost 4 bases to trimming and J lost 5 bases; unmatched junction nucleotides: 5. Looked up from germline, CDR1 is SEHNR and CDR2 is FQNEAQ (reference sequence). The CDR3 totals 16 residues. The CDR3 DNA is TGTGCCAGCAGCTCATATGGGACTAGCGGGGGAGATACGCAGTATTTT. Translation gives CASSSYGTSGGDTQYF.

The rearrangement joins TRBV2 to TRBJ2-5; TRBD1 matches at 7 bases. V trimming: 5 bases; J trimming: 1 base; junction bases outside the gene matches: 4. From germline, CDR1 is SNHLY and CDR2 FYNNEI. This CDR3 contains 14 residues. The CDR3 nucleotides are TGTGCCAGCAGTTGGGACAGAATCCAAGAGACCCAGTACTTC. Its translation: CASSWDRIQETQYF.

This clonotype was observed a handful of times. V usage is TRBV6-1 and J usage is TRBJ1-5; 8 bases map to TRBD1. Germline V lookup: CDR1 MNHNS, CDR2 SASEGT. This CDR3 spans 15 amino acids. The V gene end was trimmed by 6 bases and the J gene end by 5 bases; junction bases not matched to a gene: 9. The DNA of the CDR3 is TGTGCCAGCAGACATGGACAGGGCCTCGATCAGCCCCAGCATTTT. It translates to CASRHGQGLDQPQHF.

This clonotype was observed a few times. The V call is TRBV7-8, the J call TRBJ2-5; maybe TRBD2 (7 bases). The CDR3 contains 17 residues. CDR1 SGHVS and CDR2 FQNEAQ come from the germline V gene. Deletions cut 1 base from V and 3 bases from J, with 18 bases between. The DNA for the CDR3 is TGTGCCAGCAGCTTAGTACCACGGGGGGCACAAGAAGAGACCCAGTACTTC. Amino acids: CASSLVPRGAQEETQYF.

The J gene is TRBJ2-5, the V gene TRBV25-1; D is unresolved. The CDR3 consists of 13 residues. In germline, CDR1 is MGHDK, CDR2 SYGVNS. V dropped 1 base and J dropped 5 bases, with 8 bases sitting between them. CDR3: CASSEFNGETQYF. The CDR3 nucleotides read TGTGCCAGCAGTGAATTTAATGGGGAGACCCAGTACTTC. Together with reference TRBV25-1 and TRBJ2-5, the CDR3 gives the full variable domain: EADIYQTPRYLVIGTGKKITLECSQTMGHDKMYWYQQDPGMELHLIHYSYGVNSTEKGDLSSESTVSRIRTEHFPLTLESARPSHTSQYLCASSEFNGETQYFGPGTRLLVL.

The chain joins TRBV2 to TRBJ1-5, with 10 positions matching TRBD1. The CDR3 runs to 16 residues. Losses at the gene ends were 4 bases for V and 0 bases for J; bases not matched to a gene: 3. The germline gives CDR1 SNHLY, CDR2 FYNNEI. CDR3 residues: CASSGDRGYSNQPQHF. The CDR3 DNA reads TGTGCCAGCAGTGGGGACAGGGGATATAGCAATCAGCCCCAGCATTTT.